A selection of T cell receptor beta chains follows, all from one sample in a study of OX40 agonist ivuxolimab in advanced cancers. The data were produced by immunoSEQ multiplex PCR, yet TCRdb's version contains in-frame clones alone and is incomplete. The sample shows tens of thousands of clones, 81% of them seen only once. This specimen consisted of CD4+ or CD8+ T cells sorted from blood, obtained in a trial of the OX40 agonist ivuxolimab. All receptors derive from an adult with an advanced solid tumor such as melanoma, head and neck, liver or kidney cancer. Each CDR3 is given with its conserved first and last residue. A D gene is named only where the DNA matches it firmly. Rows give clone size only sometimes, using once, few, many, or a class for an expanded clone.

>-|TRBV6-1|TRBJ2-3|TRBD2
TGTGCCAGCAGTGGTGCTAGCGGGGGGGGTGCAGATACGCAGTATTTT
CASSGASGGGADTQYF
>-|TRBV7-9|TRBJ1-2|TRBD1
TGTGCCAGCAGTCTGGGGGGGACAGGGGCGAACTATGGCTACACCTTC
CASSLGGTGANYGYTF
>-|TRBV5-1|TRBJ2-5|TRBD1
TGCGCCAGCAGCTTGGCCGGGACAGCGGCCCAAGAGACCCAGTACTTC
CASSLAGTAAQETQYF
>-|TRBV5-4|TRBJ1-3|TRBD1
TGTGCCATCTCCTCCGGGACAGGGGGAACTGGAAACACCATATATTTT
CAISSGTGGTGNTIYF
>-|TRBV6-5|TRBJ2-3|TRBD2
TGTGCCAGCAGTTACTCGACTAGCGGGACAGATACGCAGTATTTT
CASSYSTSGTDTQYF
>many|TRBV4-1|TRBJ1-5|-
TGCGCCAGCAGCCAAGCAGCCGGAAGCAATCAGCCCCAGCATTTT
CASSQAAGSNQPQHF
>-|TRBV5-4|TRBJ2-7|TRBD2
TGTGCCAGCCGACCCCGGGGAGGATCGGGGGAGGGCGAGCAGTACTTC
CASRPRGGSGEGEQYF
>-|TRBV6-6|TRBJ2-7|-
TGTGCCAGCAGTTACAACAACGAGCAGTACTTC
CASSYNNEQYF
>-|TRBV7-3|TRBJ2-3|-
TGTGCCAGCAGCTTAGGGCGTTCCGCAGATACGCAGTATTTT
CASSLGRSADTQYF
>-|TRBV20-1|TRBJ2-1|TRBD1
TGCAGTGGACAGGGACAGGATGAGCAGTTCTTC
CSGQGQDEQFF
>-|TRBV19|TRBJ2-7|TRBD2
TGTGCCAGCTCCCCGCTACTAGCGGGGGTCCCCTACGAGCAGTACTTC
CASSPLLAGVPYEQYF
>-|TRBV7-3|TRBJ2-3|-
TGTGCCAGCAGCTTAAATCCCGGGGCAGATACGCAGTATTTT
CASSLNPGADTQYF
>-|TRBV27|TRBJ2-3|-
TGTGCCAGCAGTTCACAGACGGTGTCAGATACGCAGTATTTT
CASSSQTVSDTQYF
>-|TRBV6-5|TRBJ1-5|-
TGTGCCAGCAGTTACTCGTGGGCAGATAATCAGCCCCAGCATTTT
CASSYSWADNQPQHF
>-|TRBV6-5|TRBJ2-7|-
TGTGCCAGCAGTTCCTACTCGGGACCCAGGGTCCTCGAGCAGTACTTC
CASSSYSGPRVLEQYF
>few|TRBV7-9|TRBJ1-2|TRBD1
TGTGCCAGCAGCTTAGGGACAGGGCATTATGGCTACACCTTC
CASSLGTGHYGYTF
>-|TRBV2|TRBJ1-2|-
TGTGCCAGCAGTGAACGTGGGATTTATGGCTACACCTTC
CASSERGIYGYTF
>few|TRBV4-2|TRBJ2-4|-
TGTGCCAGCAGCCAAGATTTAGACATTCAGTACTTC
CASSQDLDIQYF
>-|TRBV5-1|TRBJ2-1|-
TGCGCCAGCAGCTTGGGTAGCTACAATGAGCAGTTCTTC
CASSLGSYNEQFF
>-|TRBV7-9|TRBJ2-3|-
TGTGCCAGCAGCTTAGGAACAGATACGCAGTATTTT
CASSLGTDTQYF
>-|TRBV9|TRBJ1-2|-
TGTGCCAGCAGCGTAGGGGCAGGCCTTTTGAGGGATGACTACACCTTC
CASSVGAGLLRDDYTF
>-|TRBV11-1|TRBJ2-7|TRBD2
TGTGCCAGCAGCTTGGGACTAGCGGGACGGAGGGAGACCTACGAGCAGTACTTC
CASSLGLAGRRETYEQYF